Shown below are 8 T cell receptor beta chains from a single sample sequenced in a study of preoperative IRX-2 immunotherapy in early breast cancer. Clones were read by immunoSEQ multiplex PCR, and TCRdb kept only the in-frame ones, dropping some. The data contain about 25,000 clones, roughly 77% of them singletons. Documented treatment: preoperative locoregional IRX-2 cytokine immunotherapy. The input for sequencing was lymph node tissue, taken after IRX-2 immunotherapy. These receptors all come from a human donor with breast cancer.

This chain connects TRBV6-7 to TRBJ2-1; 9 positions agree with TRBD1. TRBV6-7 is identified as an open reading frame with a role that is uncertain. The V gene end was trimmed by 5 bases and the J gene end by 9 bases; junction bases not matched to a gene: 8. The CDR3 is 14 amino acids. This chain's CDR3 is CASSEGTGWGEQFF. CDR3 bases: TGTGCCAGCAGTGAAGGGACAGGGTGGGGTGAGCAGTTCTTC.

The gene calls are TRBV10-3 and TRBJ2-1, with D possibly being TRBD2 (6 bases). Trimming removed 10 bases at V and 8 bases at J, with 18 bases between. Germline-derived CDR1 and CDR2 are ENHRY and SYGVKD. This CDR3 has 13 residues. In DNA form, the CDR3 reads TGTGCCAGCCGCGCGGGGTACGACGATGAGCAGTTCTTC. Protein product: CASRAGYDDEQFF.

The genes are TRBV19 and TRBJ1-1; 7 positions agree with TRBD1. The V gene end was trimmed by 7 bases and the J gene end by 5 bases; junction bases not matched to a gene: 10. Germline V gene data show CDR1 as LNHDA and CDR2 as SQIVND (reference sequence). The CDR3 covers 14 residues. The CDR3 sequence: CASTLDRVGTEAFF. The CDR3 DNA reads TGTGCCAGTACCCTCGACAGGGTAGGGACTGAAGCTTTCTTT. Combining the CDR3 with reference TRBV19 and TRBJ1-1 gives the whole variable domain DGGITQSPKYLFRKEGQNVTLSCEQNLNHDAMYWYRQDPGQGLRLIYYSQIVNDFQKGDIAEGYSVSREKKESFPLTVTSAQKNPTAFYLCASTLDRVGTEAFFGQGTRLTVV.

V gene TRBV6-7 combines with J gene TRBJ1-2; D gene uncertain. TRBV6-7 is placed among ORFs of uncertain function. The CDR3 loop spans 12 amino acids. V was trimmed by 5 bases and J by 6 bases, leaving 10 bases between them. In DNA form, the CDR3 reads TGTGCCAGCAGTGGGAACCGGGATGGCTACACCTTC. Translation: CASSGNRDGYTF.

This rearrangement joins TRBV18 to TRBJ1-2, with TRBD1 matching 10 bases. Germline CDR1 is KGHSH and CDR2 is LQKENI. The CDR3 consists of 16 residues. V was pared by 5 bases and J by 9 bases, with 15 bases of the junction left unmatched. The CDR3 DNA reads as TGTGCCAGCTCATCCCAACCCCTGGGACAGGGGATTAGCTACACCTTC. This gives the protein CASSSQPLGQGISYTF.

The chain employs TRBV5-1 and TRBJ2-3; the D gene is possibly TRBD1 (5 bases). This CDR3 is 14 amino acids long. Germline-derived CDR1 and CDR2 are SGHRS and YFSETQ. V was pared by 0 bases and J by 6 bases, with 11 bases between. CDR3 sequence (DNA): TGCGCCAGCAGCTTGGGCCAGGGTGGCGATACGCAGTATTTT. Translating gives CASSLGQGGDTQYF.

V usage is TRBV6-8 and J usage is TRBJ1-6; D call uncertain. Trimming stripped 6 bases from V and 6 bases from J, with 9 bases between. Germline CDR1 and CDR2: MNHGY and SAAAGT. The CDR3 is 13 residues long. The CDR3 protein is CASRVAFNSPLHF. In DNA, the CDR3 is TGTGCCAGCAGAGTAGCCTTTAATTCACCCCTCCACTTT.

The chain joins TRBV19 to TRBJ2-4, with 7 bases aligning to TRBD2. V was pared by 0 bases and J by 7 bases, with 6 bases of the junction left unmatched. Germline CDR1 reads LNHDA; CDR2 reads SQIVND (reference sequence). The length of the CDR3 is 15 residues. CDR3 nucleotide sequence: TGTGCCAGTAGTATAGACCGGGACGGGAGGAACATTCAGTACTTC. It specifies CASSIDRDGRNIQYF.